A single count supports the clone carrying this TCR beta chain. In the source study's methods: Reference gene primer amplification yielded estimated nucleated cell counts. The table came from immunoSEQ multiplex PCR; TCRdb's copy has only in-frame clones and leaves some out. The V and J calls and clone size were taken over from that table, and D and trimming were inferred from the DNA. This table has about 210,000 clones, about 89% appearing once. The source of the sample is a study of blood T cell repertoires in COVID-19. Study at large: Collection of acute and convalescent COVID-19 samples took place in the United States, Italy and Spain. Sources were T cells, B-cell-depleted T cells, or PBMCs; the material itself was cDNA or gDNA.

V trimming: 0 bases; J trimming: 4 bases; junction bases outside the gene matches: 2. CDR1 and CDR2 (germline): MGHRA, YSYEKL. This CDR3 is 14 amino acids long. The TCR sequence derives from a woman aged 35 to 49 with acute or convalescent COVID-19. Sequenced sample: peripheral blood. The J gene is TRBJ1-1, the V gene TRBV4-1; 7 positions agree with TRBD1. The CDR3 loop reads CASSQEAGGTEAFF. CDR3 sequence (DNA): TGCGCCAGCAGCCAAGAGGCAGGGGGCACTGAAGCTTTCTTT.